This T cell receptor beta chain was profiled in a study of blood T cell repertoires in COVID-19. In this sample, this clone turned up a few times. The data were produced by immunoSEQ multiplex PCR, yet TCRdb's version contains in-frame clones alone and is incomplete. The profile shows 55,000 to 70,000 clones, roughly 77% of them singletons. Specimen: peripheral blood. The source of this sequence is an elderly man with acute or convalescent COVID-19.

CDR3: CASSYSRVGNTIYF. The CDR3 bases are TGTGCCAGCAGTTACTCGAGGGTTGGAAACACCATATATTTT. The chain employs TRBV6-2 or TRBV6-3 and TRBJ1-3; D gene uncertain. Trimming removed 0 bases from V and 3 bases from J, with 6 bases in between. This CDR3 is 14 amino acids long. CDR1 MNHEY and CDR2 SVGEGT come from the germline V gene.